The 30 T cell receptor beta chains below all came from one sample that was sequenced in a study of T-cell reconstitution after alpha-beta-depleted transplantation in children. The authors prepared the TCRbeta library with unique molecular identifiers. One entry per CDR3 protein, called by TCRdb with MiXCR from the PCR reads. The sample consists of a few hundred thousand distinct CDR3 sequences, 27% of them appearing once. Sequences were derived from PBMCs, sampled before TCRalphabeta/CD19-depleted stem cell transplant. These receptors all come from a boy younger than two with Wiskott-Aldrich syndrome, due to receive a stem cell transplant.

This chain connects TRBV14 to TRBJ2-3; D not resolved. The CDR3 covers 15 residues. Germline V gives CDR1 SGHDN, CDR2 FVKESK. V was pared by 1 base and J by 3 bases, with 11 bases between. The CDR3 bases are TGTGCCAGCAGCCAAGTAGGATTTGGAACAGATACGCAGTATTTT. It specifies CASSQVGFGTDTQYF.

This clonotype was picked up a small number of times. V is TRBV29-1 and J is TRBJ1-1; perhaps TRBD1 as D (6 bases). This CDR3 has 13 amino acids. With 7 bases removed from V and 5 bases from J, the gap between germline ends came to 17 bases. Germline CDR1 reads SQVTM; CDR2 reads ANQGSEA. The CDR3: CSAAGGPKTEAFF. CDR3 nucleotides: TGCAGCGCCGCGGGGGGGCCGAAAACTGAAGCTTTCTTT.

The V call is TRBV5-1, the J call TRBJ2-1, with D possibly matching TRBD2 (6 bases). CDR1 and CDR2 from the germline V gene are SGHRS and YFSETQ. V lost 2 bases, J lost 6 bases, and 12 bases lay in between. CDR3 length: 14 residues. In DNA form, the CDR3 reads TGCGCCAGCAGCTTTTGGGCTAGCGCCAATGAGCAGTTCTTC. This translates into CASSFWASANEQFF.

CDR3 sequence (DNA): TGTGCCAGCAGCGCAATCCTCCCGGGACACCCCAACACCGGGGAGCTGTTTTTT. The encoded protein is CASSAILPGHPNTGELFF. V and J are TRBV2 and TRBJ2-2; D might be TRBD1 (6 bases). This CDR3 comprises 18 residues. The V gene lost 6 bases and the J gene lost 2 bases, with 22 bases spanning the gap. Germline V gene sequence: CDR1 SNHLY, CDR2 FYNNEI.

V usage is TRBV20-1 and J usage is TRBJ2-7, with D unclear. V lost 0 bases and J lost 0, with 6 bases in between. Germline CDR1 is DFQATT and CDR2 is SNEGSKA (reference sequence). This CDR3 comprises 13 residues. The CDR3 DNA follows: TGCAGTGCTAGAGATGGGGTCTCCTACGAGCAGTACTTC. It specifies CSARDGVSYEQYF.

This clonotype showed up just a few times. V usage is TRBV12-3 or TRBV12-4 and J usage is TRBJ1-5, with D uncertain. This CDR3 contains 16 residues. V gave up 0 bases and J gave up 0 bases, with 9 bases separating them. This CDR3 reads CASSLALKDSNQPQHF. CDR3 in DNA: TGTGCCAGCAGTTTAGCGCTCAAGGATAGCAATCAGCCCCAGCATTTT.

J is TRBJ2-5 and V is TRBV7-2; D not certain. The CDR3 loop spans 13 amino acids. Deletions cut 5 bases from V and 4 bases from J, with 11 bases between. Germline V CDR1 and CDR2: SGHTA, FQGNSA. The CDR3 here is CASSRRWGETQYF. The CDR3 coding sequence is TGTGCCAGCAGCCGACGGTGGGGAGAGACCCAGTACTTC.

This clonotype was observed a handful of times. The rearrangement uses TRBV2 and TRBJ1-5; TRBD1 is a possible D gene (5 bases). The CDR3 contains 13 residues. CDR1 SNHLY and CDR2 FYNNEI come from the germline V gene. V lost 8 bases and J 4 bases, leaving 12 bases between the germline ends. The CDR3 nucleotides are TGTGCCAGCTGTTGGGGACGTAATCAGCCCCAGCATTTT. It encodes CASCWGRNQPQHF.

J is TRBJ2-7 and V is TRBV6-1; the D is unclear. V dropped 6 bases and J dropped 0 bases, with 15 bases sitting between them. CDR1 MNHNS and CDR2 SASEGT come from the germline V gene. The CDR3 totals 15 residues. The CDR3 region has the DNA TGTGCCAGCAGGGGAATGGACGGCAGCTCCTACGAGCAGTACTTC. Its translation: CASRGMDGSSYEQYF.

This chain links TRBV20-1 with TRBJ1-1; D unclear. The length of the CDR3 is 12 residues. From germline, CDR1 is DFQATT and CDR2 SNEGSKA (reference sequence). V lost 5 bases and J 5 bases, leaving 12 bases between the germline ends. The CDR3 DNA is TGCAGTGCTGAGGGAGTTCGGACTGAAGCTTTCTTT. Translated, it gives CSAEGVRTEAFF.

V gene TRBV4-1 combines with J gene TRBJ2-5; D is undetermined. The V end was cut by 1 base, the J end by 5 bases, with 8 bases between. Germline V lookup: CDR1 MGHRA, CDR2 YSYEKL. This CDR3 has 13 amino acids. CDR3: CASSQGLSETQYF. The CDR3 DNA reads TGCGCCAGCAGCCAAGGTTTATCCGAGACCCAGTACTTC.

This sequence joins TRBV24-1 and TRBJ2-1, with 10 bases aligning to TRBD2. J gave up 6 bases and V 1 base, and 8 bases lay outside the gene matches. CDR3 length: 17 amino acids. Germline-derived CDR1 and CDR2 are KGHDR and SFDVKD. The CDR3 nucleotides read TGTGCCACCAGTGATTTTACTAGCGGGATCACCCTCAATGAGCAGTTCTTC. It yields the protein CATSDFTSGITLNEQFF.

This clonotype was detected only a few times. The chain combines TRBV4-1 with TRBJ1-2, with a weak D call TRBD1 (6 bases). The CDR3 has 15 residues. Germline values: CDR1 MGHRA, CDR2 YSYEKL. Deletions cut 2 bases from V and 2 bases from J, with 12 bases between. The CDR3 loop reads CASSQSRQENYGYTF. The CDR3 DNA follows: TGCGCCAGCAGCCAAAGCCGACAGGAAAACTATGGCTACACCTTC.

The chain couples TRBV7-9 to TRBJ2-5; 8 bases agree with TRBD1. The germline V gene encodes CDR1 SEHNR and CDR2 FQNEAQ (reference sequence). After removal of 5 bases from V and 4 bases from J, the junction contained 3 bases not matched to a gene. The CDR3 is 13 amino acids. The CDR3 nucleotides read TGTGCCAGCAGCCGAGGACAGGGAGAGACCCAGTACTTC. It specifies CASSRGQGETQYF.

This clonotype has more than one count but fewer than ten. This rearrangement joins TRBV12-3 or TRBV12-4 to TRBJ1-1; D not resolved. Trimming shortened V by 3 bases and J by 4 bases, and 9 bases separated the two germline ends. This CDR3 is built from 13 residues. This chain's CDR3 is CASSFGRVTEAFF. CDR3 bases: TGTGCCAGCAGTTTTGGAAGGGTCACTGAAGCTTTCTTT.

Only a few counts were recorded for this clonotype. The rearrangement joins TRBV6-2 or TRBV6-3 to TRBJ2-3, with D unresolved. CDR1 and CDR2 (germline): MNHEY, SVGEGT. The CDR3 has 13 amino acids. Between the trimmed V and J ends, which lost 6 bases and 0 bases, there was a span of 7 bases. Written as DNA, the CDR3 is TGTGCCAGCAGCCATCGGAGCACAGATACGCAGTATTTT. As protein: CASSHRSTDTQYF.

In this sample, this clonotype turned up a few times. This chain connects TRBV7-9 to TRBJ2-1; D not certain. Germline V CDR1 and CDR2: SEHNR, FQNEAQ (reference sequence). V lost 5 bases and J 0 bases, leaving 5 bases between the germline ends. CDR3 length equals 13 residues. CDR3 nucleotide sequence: TGTGCCAGCAGCGGCCGCTCCTACAATGAGCAGTTCTTC. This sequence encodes CASSGRSYNEQFF. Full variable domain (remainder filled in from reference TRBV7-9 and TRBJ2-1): DTGVSQNPRHKITKRGQNVTFRCDPISEHNRLYWYRQTLGQGPEFLTYFQNEAQLEKSRLLSDRFSAERPKGSFSTLEIQRTEQGDSAMYLCASSGRSYNEQFFGPGTRLTVL.

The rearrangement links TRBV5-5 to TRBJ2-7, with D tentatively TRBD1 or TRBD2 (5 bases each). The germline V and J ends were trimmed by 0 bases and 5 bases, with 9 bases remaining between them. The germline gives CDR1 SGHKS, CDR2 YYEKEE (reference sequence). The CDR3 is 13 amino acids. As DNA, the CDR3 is TGTGCCAGCAGCTTGGTTGAGGGGAACGAGCAGTACTTC. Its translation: CASSLVEGNEQYF. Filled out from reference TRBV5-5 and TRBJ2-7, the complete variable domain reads DAGVTQSPTHLIKTRGQQVTLRCSPISGHKSVSWYQQVLGQGPQFIFQYYEKEERGRGNFPDRFSARQFPNYSSELNVNALLLGDSALYLCASSLVEGNEQYFGPGTRLTVT.

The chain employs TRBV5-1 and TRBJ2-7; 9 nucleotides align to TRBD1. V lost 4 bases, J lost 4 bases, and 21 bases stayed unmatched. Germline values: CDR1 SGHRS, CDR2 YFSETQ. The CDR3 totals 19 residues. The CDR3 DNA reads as TGCGCCAGCAGCAAGAGGTGGACAGGGGCGTCCAAGTCGGGGTACGAGCAGTACTTC. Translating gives CASSKRWTGASKSGYEQYF.

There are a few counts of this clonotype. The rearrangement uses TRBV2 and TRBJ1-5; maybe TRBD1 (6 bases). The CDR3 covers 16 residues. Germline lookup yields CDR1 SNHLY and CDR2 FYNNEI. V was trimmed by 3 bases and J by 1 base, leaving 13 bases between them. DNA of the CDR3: TGTGCCAGCAGTGACGTTACGCAGGGGAGCAATCAGCCCCAGCATTTT. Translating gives CASSDVTQGSNQPQHF. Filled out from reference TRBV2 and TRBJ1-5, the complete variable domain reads EPEVTQTPSHQVTQMGQEVILRCVPISNHLYFYWYRQILGQKVEFLVSFYNNEISEKSEIFDDQFSVERPDGSNFTLKIRSTKLEDSAMYFCASSDVTQGSNQPQHFGDGTRLSIL.

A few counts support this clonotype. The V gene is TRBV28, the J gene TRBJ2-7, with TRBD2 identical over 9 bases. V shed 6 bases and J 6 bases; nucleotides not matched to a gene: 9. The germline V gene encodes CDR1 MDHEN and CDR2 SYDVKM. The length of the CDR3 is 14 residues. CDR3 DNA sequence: TGTGCCAGCAGGGGGTCTAGCGGGAAGATCGAGCAGTACTTC. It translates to CASRGSSGKIEQYF.

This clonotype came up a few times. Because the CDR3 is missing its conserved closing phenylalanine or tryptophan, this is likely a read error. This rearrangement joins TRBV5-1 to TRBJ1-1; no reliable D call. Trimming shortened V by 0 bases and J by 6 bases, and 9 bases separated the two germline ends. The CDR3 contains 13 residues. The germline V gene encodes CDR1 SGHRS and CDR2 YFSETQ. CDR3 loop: CASSLAGVPEAFL. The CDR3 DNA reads TGCGCCAGCAGCTTGGCCGGGGTTCCTGAAGCTTTCCTT.

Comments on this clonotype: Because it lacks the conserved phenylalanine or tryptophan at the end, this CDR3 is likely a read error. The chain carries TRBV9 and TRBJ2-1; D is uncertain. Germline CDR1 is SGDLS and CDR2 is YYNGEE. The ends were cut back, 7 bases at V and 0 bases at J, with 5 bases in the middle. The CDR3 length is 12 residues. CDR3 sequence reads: CASASSYNEQFS. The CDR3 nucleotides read TGTGCCAGCGCTAGCTCCTACAATGAGCAGTTCTCC.

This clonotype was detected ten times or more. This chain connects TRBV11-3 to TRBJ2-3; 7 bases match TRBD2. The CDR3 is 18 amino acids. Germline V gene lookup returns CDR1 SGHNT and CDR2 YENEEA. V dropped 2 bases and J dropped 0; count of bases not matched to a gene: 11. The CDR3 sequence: CASSLFFGGLLSTDTQYF. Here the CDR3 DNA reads TGTGCCAGCAGCTTATTTTTCGGGGGACTACTAAGCACAGATACGCAGTATTTT.

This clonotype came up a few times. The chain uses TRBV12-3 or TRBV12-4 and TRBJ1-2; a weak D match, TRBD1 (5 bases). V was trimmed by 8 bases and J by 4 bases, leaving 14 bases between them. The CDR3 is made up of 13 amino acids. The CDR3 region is CASGLGLIYGYTF. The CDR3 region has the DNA TGTGCCAGCGGCCTGGGGCTGATCTATGGCTACACCTTC.

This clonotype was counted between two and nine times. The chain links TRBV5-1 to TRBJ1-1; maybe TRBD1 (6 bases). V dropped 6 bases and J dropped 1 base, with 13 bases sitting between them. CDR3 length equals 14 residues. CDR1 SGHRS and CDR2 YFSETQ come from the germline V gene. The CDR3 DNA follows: TGCGCCAGCACCGCCGGGACACAGAACACTGAAGCTTTCTTT. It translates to CASTAGTQNTEAFF. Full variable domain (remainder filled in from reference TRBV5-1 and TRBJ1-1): KAGVTQTPRYLIKTRGQQVTLSCSPISGHRSVSWYQQTPGQGLQFLFEYFSETQRNKGNFPGRFSGRQFSNSRSEMNVSTLELGDSALYLCASTAGTQNTEAFFGQGTRLTVV.

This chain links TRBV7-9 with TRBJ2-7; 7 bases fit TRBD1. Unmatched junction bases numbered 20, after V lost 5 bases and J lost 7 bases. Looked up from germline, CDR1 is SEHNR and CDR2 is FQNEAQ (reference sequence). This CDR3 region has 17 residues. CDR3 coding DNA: TGTGCCAGCAGCCCGGGGACAGCTGGGCTGGGGCCCGAGGAGCAGTACTTC. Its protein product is CASSPGTAGLGPEEQYF.

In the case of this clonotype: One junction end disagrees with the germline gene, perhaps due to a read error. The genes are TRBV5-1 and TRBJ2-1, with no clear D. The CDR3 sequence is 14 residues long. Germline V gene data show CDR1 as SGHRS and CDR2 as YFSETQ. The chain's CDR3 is CASSFGSSYNQQFF. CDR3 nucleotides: TGCGCCAGCAGCTTCGGTAGCTCCTACAATCAGCAGTTCTTC.

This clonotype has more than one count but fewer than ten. The CDR3 nucleotides read TGTGCCAGCAGCCACAGGGGGCTAGCGGACTACAATGAGCAGTTCTTC. Its translation is CASSHRGLADYNEQFF. The chain employs TRBV6-1 and TRBJ2-1; 9 positions agree with TRBD1. The CDR3 spans 16 residues. Germline CDR1 is MNHNS and CDR2 is SASEGT. V dropped 6 bases and J dropped 3; count of bases not matched to a gene: 9.

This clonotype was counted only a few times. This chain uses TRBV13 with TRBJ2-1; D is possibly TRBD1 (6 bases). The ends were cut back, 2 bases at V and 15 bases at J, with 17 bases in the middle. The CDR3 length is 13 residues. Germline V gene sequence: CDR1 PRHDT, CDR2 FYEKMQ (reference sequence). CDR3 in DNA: TGTGCCAGCAGCTTATTAGACAGGTCGGTTCCGTTCTTC. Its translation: CASSLLDRSVPFF.